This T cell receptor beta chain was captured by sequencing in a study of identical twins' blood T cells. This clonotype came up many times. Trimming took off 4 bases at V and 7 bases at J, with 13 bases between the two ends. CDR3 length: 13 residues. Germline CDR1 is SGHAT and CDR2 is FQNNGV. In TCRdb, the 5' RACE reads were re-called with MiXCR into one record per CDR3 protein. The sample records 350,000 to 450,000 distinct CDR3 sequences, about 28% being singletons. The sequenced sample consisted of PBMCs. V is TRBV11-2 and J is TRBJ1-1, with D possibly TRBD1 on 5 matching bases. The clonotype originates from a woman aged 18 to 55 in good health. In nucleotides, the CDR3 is TGTGCCAGCAGCTCCGCCAGGGCTAATGAAGCTTTCTTT. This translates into CASSSARANEAFF. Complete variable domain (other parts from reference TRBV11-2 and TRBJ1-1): EAGVAQSPRYKIIEKRQSVAFWCNPISGHATLYWYQQILGQGPKLLIQFQNNGVVDDSQLPKDRFSAERLKGVDSTLKIQPAKLEDSAVYLCASSSARANEAFFGQGTRLTVV.